Following are 20 T cell receptor beta chains from one sample sequenced in a study of graft-versus-host responses after intestinal transplantation. Here immunoSEQ multiplex PCR was the method, and the copy in TCRdb shows in-frame clones only, minus some. The sample holds roughly 18,000 clones, approximately 95% seen once. The material was PBMCs, obtained 23 days after intestinal transplant. The receptors come from a human patient who received an intestinal transplant, so some T cells may come from the graft donor.

The gene calls are TRBV7-9 and TRBJ2-1, with TRBD1 as a possible D gene (5 bases). The CDR3 loop spans 14 amino acids. Germline V gives CDR1 SEHNR, CDR2 FQNEAQ (reference sequence). Trimming took 5 bases from V and 7 from J, leaving 15 bases between them. In DNA, the CDR3 is TGTGCCAGCAGCCCCCCAATGGCAGGGAATGAGCAGTTCTTC. Translated, it gives CASSPPMAGNEQFF.

The rearrangement links TRBV4-1 to TRBJ1-5; perhaps TRBD1 as D (5 bases). V lost 2 bases and J 7 bases, leaving 15 bases between the germline ends. This CDR3 region has 15 residues. Looked up from germline, CDR1 is MGHRA and CDR2 is YSYEKL. In nucleotides, the CDR3 is TGCGCCAGCAGCCAAATAGGGGAGGGTGGGCAGCCCCAGCATTTT. Translating gives CASSQIGEGGQPQHF.

The chain combines TRBV10-1 with TRBJ2-1; D is unresolved. Per germline, CDR1 WNHNN and CDR2 SYGVQD (reference sequence). The CDR3 consists of 14 residues. V gave up 6 bases and J gave up 0 bases, with 9 bases separating them. CDR3 residues: CASSPSSSYNEQFF. In DNA form, the CDR3 reads TGCGCCAGCAGCCCATCCAGCTCCTACAATGAGCAGTTCTTC.

The chain combines TRBV19 with TRBJ2-7; D may be TRBD1 (6 bases). This CDR3 has 14 amino acids. V dropped 5 bases and J dropped 3 bases, with 14 bases sitting between them. Germline CDR1 and CDR2: LNHDA and SQIVND (reference sequence). Here the CDR3 reads CASSAILQGYEQYF. The CDR3 DNA reads as TGTGCCAGTAGTGCAATCCTACAGGGCTACGAGCAGTACTTC.

The rearrangement joins TRBV9 to TRBJ2-3, with 10 nucleotides matching TRBD2. This CDR3 region has 18 residues. Germline V gene sequence: CDR1 SGDLS, CDR2 YYNGEE. Trimming took 6 bases from V and 1 from J; bases not matched to a gene: 14. CDR3 DNA sequence: TGTGCCAGCACCGAGGGCCCTAGCGGGAGAAGCGGCACAGATACGCAGTATTTT. It encodes CASTEGPSGRSGTDTQYF.

This clone was recorded a few times. The chain carries TRBV7-8 and TRBJ2-1, with D perhaps matching TRBD2 (5 bases). The CDR3 totals 15 residues. V lost 2 bases and J lost 1, with 9 bases in between. CDR1 and CDR2 from the germline V gene are SGHVS and FQNEAQ. The CDR3: CASSLPSSSYNEQFF. Written as DNA, the CDR3 is TGTGCCAGCAGCTTACCTAGCTCTTCCTACAATGAGCAGTTCTTC. Variable domain in full (rest from reference TRBV7-8 and TRBJ2-1): GAGVSQSPRYKVAKRGQDVALRCDPISGHVSLFWYQQALGQGPEFLTYFQNEAQLDKSGLPSDRFFAERPEGSVSTLKIQRTQQEDSAVYLCASSLPSSSYNEQFFGPGTRLTVL.

The chain couples TRBV6-5 to TRBJ2-7; 9 positions match TRBD2. J lost 2 bases, V lost 6 bases, and 8 bases had no gene match. The CDR3 totals 15 residues. CDR1 is MNHEY and CDR2 is SVGAGI in the germline V gene. CDR3 amino acids: CASSKETSGTYEQYF. The CDR3, as DNA: TGTGCCAGCAGCAAGGAGACTAGCGGAACCTACGAGCAGTACTTC.

The sample holds one count of this clone. CDR3 in amino acids: CASSGSMGLFSYEQYF. CDR3 nucleotides: TGTGCCAGCAGCGGATCCATGGGGCTCTTCTCCTACGAGCAGTACTTC. The chain has TRBV27 and TRBJ2-5, with D perhaps matching TRBD1 (5 bases). TRBJ2-7 matches the DNA end more closely, so the J call is doubtful. The CDR3 contains 16 residues. The germline gives CDR1 MNHEY, CDR2 SMNVEV (reference sequence).

The CDR3 loop is CASSVSGERGYTF. The CDR3 coding sequence is TGTGCCAGCAGCGTCTCAGGGGAACGTGGCTACACCTTC. This chain connects TRBV5-6 to TRBJ1-2; D is possibly TRBD1 (6 bases). CDR1 is SGHDT and CDR2 is YYEEEE in the germline V gene. The CDR3 runs to 13 residues. Trimming pared 4 bases from V and 7 bases from J, leaving 14 bases between.

The chain combines TRBV6-5 with TRBJ1-1; D not certain. V was trimmed by 0 bases and J by 1 base, leaving 6 bases between them. Germline assignment: CDR1 MNHEY and CDR2 SVGAGI. This CDR3 comprises 14 residues. CDR3 sequence reads: CASSYSWGNTEAFF. The CDR3 DNA is TGTGCCAGCAGTTACTCGTGGGGGAACACTGAAGCTTTCTTT.

This clone was counted between two and nine times. The chain carries TRBV19 and TRBJ1-2; no clear D gene. The CDR3 is made up of 12 amino acids. CDR1 is LNHDA and CDR2 is SQIVND in the germline V gene (reference sequence). Trimming removed 3 bases at V and 2 bases at J, with 4 bases between. The CDR3 loop reads CASSMDNYGYTF. DNA for the CDR3: TGTGCCAGTAGTATGGACAACTATGGCTACACCTTC. The full variable domain, with the rest looked up from reference TRBV19 and TRBJ1-2, is DGGITQSPKYLFRKEGQNVTLSCEQNLNHDAMYWYRQDPGQGLRLIYYSQIVNDFQKGDIAEGYSVSREKKESFPLTVTSAQKNPTAFYLCASSMDNYGYTFGSGTRLTVV.

This clone was seen once. This chain links TRBV2 with TRBJ2-1; D not certain. The CDR3 spans 13 residues. Germline V gives CDR1 SNHLY, CDR2 FYNNEI. The V gene lost 8 bases and the J gene lost 0 bases, with 8 bases spanning the gap. For the CDR3, the DNA is TGTGCCAGCGGTCTACGCTCCTACAATGAGCAGTTCTTC. Residues: CASGLRSYNEQFF.

The chain combines TRBV25-1 with TRBJ2-6; D is uncertain. Trimming took 2 bases from V and 0 from J, leaving 14 bases between them. CDR1 and CDR2 from the germline V gene are MGHDK and SYGVNS. This CDR3 is 18 amino acids long. CDR3: CASSEAWQESSGANVLTF. Written as DNA, the CDR3 is TGTGCCAGCAGTGAAGCCTGGCAGGAGAGCTCTGGGGCCAACGTCCTGACTTTC.

This clone was seen only once. The V call is TRBV30, the J call TRBJ2-7; D possibly matches TRBD1 or TRBD2 (5 bases each). CDR3 length: 15 residues. The V gene lost 2 bases and the J gene lost 0 bases, with 14 bases spanning the gap. Germline values: CDR1 GTSNPN, CDR2 SVGIG (reference sequence). For the CDR3, the DNA is TGTGCCTGGAGTACGACGGGGCTCTCCTCCTACGAGCAGTACTTC. This encodes CAWSTTGLSSYEQYF.

This clone was observed a single time. The V call is TRBV5-4, the J call TRBJ2-7; TRBD1 is a possible D gene (5 bases). The V gene lost 0 bases and the J gene lost 7 bases, with 14 bases spanning the gap. The CDR3 length is 14 residues. Germline CDR1 and CDR2: SGHNT and YYREEE (reference sequence). The CDR3 sequence: CASSLDDSLGEQYF. The CDR3 nucleotides read TGTGCCAGCAGCTTGGACGACAGCCTTGGGGAGCAGTACTTC. The whole variable domain, remainder taken from reference TRBV5-4 and TRBJ2-7, is ETGVTQSPTHLIKTRGQQVTLRCSSQSGHNTVSWYQQALGQGPQFIFQYYREEENGRGNFPPRFSGLQFPNYSSELNVNALELDDSALYLCASSLDDSLGEQYFGPGTRLTVT.

The rearrangement uses TRBV6-1 and TRBJ1-5, with D uncertain. V lost 2 bases and J lost 0, with 8 bases in between. Germline loops: CDR1 MNHNS, CDR2 SASEGT. This CDR3 is built from 15 residues. The CDR3 bases are TGTGCCAGCAGTGAATGGAACCTTAGCAATCAGCCCCAGCATTTT. It yields the protein CASSEWNLSNQPQHF.

The CDR3 DNA reads TGTGCCAGCAGCGTAGCGGTGGATTCACCCCTCCACTTT. Translating it yields CASSVAVDSPLHF. This sequence joins TRBV9 and TRBJ1-6, with no clear D. The CDR3 length is 13 residues. Germline V lookup: CDR1 SGDLS, CDR2 YYNGEE. Deletions cut 0 bases from V and 8 bases from J, with 6 bases between.

The rearrangement links TRBV15 to TRBJ1-1; a weak D match, TRBD1 (5 bases). V dropped 0 bases and J dropped 3 bases, with 20 bases sitting between them. This CDR3 is built from 18 residues. Germline V gives CDR1 LNHNV, CDR2 YYDKDF (reference sequence). The CDR3 region is CATSRDRTRVAGDTEAFF. DNA for the CDR3: TGTGCCACCAGCAGAGATAGAACCAGGGTAGCGGGCGACACTGAAGCTTTCTTT.

This chain joins TRBV7-9 and TRBJ2-1, with D unclear. The V and J ends lost 6 bases and 10 bases respectively, with 16 bases between them. CDR1 and CDR2 (germline): SEHNR, FQNEAQ (reference sequence). This CDR3 has 13 amino acids. The DNA for the CDR3 is TGTGCCAGCAGTTTTTTTGCGGACCAGGAGCAGTTCTTC. It yields the protein CASSFFADQEQFF.

The gene calls are TRBV28 and TRBJ1-2; D perhaps matches TRBD1 (6 bases). With 3 bases removed from V and 12 bases from J, the gap between germline ends came to 14 bases. This CDR3 is built from 12 residues. The V gene's germline CDR1 is MDHEN and CDR2 SYDVKM. CDR3 bases: TGTGCCAGCAGTTTGGCAGGGGAGGAAGACACCTTC. Translation gives CASSLAGEEDTF.